This TCR beta chain came from a study of T cell repertoires in cytomegalovirus infection. Study-level background: Public TCR beta signatures were indicative of both CMV infection and a matching HLA type. General study findings and limits: Of the TCR beta families, the public ones yielded a cumulative frequency that identified carriers of CMV plus the relevant HLA. HLA-C-restricted CMV-specific TCR beta clonotypes prevailed in the ex vivo response.

A note on this clonotype: Its target is unknown.

Each CDR3 protein is one row after TCRdb ran MiXCR on the reads. The table has some 320,000 distinct CDR3 sequences, approximately 32% seen once. The origin of this receptor is a human donor in good health (CMV status not recorded). Some clones in this sample may be carry-over from other donors' samples. Source: cultured PBMCs, taken from culture after CMV antigen stimulation.

The CDR3 DNA is TGCAGTGCACCCGGGACTCCAAGGGGCACAGATACGCAGTATTTT. Amino acid sequence: CSAPGTPRGTDTQYF. This chain joins TRBV20-1 and TRBJ2-3; a possible D gene is TRBD2 (6 bases). This CDR3 is built from 15 residues. The V and J ends lost 6 bases and 1 base respectively, with 17 bases between them. The germline gives CDR1 DFQATT, CDR2 SNEGSKA (reference sequence).